This is a list of T cell receptor beta chains from one sample in a study of OX40 agonist ivuxolimab in advanced cancers. Produced via immunoSEQ multiplex PCR; TCRdb's table is partial and in-frame only. The profile shows approximately 110,000 clones, 85% to 95% of them singletons. The specimen comprised CD4+ or CD8+ T cells sorted from blood, sampled in a trial of the OX40 agonist ivuxolimab. Receptor source: an adult with an advanced solid tumor such as melanoma, head and neck, liver or kidney cancer. CDR3s include the opening cysteine and the closing phenylalanine or tryptophan. Fields, in order: V gene, clone size, D gene, J gene, CDR3 protein, CDR3 DNA. The D gene is left open where the match is weak. Size tells how often a clone was seen (once, few, many) or the class of an expanded clone, and some rows leave it out.

TRBV30,NA,NA,TRBJ1-4,CAWSVSWAGTNEKLFF,TGTGCCTGGAGTGTATCATGGGCAGGTACTAATGAAAAACTGTTTTTT
TRBV10-2,NA,NA,TRBJ1-3,CASSETGKMTIYF,TGCGCCAGCAGTGAAACAGGGAAGATGACCATATATTTT
TRBV9,NA,NA,TRBJ2-2,CASSVRAGELFF,TGTGCCAGCAGCGTACGAGCTGGGGAGCTGTTTTTT
TRBV28,NA,NA,TRBJ2-1,CASSLGVNPSNEQFF,TGTGCCAGCAGTTTAGGGGTCAATCCCAGCAATGAGCAGTTCTTC
TRBV5-5,few,NA,TRBJ2-2,CASSLNTGELFF,TGTGCCAGCAGCTTAAACACCGGGGAGCTGTTTTTT
TRBV6-5,NA,TRBD2,TRBJ2-7,CASSPRAGADEQYF,TGTGCCAGCAGCCCCCGCGCGGGAGCCGACGAGCAGTACTTC
TRBV19,NA,TRBD2,TRBJ2-7,CASSIGLAGASYEQYF,TGTGCCAGTAGTATAGGGTTAGCGGGGGCCTCCTACGAGCAGTACTTC
TRBV4-2,NA,NA,TRBJ2-1,CASSQAPGGTGPTYNEQFF,TGTGCCAGCAGCCAAGCCCCGGGCGGCACAGGGCCGACATACAATGAGCAGTTCTTC
TRBV14,few,TRBD1,TRBJ1-1,CASSLRTGIEAFF,TGTGCCAGCAGCCTACGGACAGGGATCGAAGCTTTCTTT
TRBV18,NA,NA,TRBJ1-2,CASSLRNEGEGYTF,TGTGCCAGCTCACTCCGAAATGAAGGGGAAGGCTACACCTTC
TRBV5-5,NA,NA,TRBJ1-1,CASSLGVEAFF,TGTGCCAGCAGCTTGGGCGTAGAAGCTTTCTTT
TRBV18,few,NA,TRBJ1-5,CASSSDMNQPQHF,TGTGCCAGCTCATCTGACATGAATCAGCCCCAGCATTTT
TRBV7-3,NA,TRBD2,TRBJ2-1,CASSFLAGGPEVNEQFF,TGTGCCAGCAGCTTCCTCGCGGGAGGGCCTGAGGTCAATGAGCAGTTCTTC
TRBV28,NA,NA,TRBJ1-1,CASSPQSSGNTEAFF,TGTGCCAGCAGTCCGCAATCGTCGGGGAACACTGAAGCTTTCTTT
TRBV28,NA,NA,TRBJ1-2,CASTRVGVYGYTF,TGTGCCAGCACCCGGGTGGGAGTCTATGGCTACACCTTC